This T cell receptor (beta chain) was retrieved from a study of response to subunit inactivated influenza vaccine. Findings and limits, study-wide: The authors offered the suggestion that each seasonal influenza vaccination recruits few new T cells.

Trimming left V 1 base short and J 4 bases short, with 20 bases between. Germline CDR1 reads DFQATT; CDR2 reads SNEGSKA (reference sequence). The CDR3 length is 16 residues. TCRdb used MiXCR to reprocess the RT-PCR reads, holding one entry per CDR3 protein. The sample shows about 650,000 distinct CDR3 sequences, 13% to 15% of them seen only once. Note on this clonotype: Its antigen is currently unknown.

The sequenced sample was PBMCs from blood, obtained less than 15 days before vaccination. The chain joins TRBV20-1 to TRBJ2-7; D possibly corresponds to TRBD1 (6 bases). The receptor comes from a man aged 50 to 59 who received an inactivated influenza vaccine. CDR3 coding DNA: TGCAGTGCTAGAGGGACGACAGGCGACCTGGGGTACGAGCAGTACTTC. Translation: CSARGTTGDLGYEQYF.